The rows below give T cell receptor beta chains drawn from one sample of a study of blood T cell repertoires in COVID-19. Generated by immunoSEQ multiplex PCR, the TCRdb table keeps only in-frame clones and is missing some. This table holds 50,000 to 65,000 clones, roughly four fifths found once. The sequenced sample was peripheral blood. All receptors derive from a woman aged 55 to 70 with acute or convalescent COVID-19. CDR3s include the opening cysteine and the closing phenylalanine or tryptophan.

TRBV11-2	TRBJ1-3	CASSYDRVLHSGNTIYF
TRBV9	TRBJ1-5	CASSAGLADQPQHF
TRBV7-2	TRBJ1-1	CASSARTGNTEAFF
TRBV19	TRBJ2-5	CASHGHIQETQYF
TRBV6-5	TRBJ1-2	CATVEARTYGYTF
TRBV7-3	TRBJ2-1	CASSLIAGNAYNEQFF
TRBV7-3	TRBJ2-1	CASSLGLAGEGEQFF
TRBV29-1	TRBJ2-7	CSVPGTNYEQYF
TRBV30	TRBJ2-2	CAWSVKAAVGELFF
TRBV5-6	TRBJ1-2	CASSLSGSNYGYTF
TRBV3-1/TRBV3-2	TRBJ1-2	CASSQGGTGRLANYGYTF
TRBV6-6	TRBJ1-5	CASSPSRMQGSNQPQHF
TRBV4-2	TRBJ2-2	CASSQQRGGTGTTGELFF
TRBV6-1	TRBJ1-1	CASSEAMNTEAFF
TRBV5-1	TRBJ2-2	CASSLERANTGELFF